At least ten counts were recorded for the clone carrying this TCR beta chain. What it recognizes is unknown. The time point denotes: longitudinal time-point 2. PBMCs numbering 2 million and stored at -80 C yielded the unsorted libraries. The cDNA came from 5'RACE with 10-nucleotide random UMIs. TCRdb reprocessed the 5' RACE reads via MiXCR and lists one record per CDR3 protein. Of approximately 89,000 distinct CDR3 sequences in the sample, approximately 13% were seen once. The data are from a study of neurological immune-mediated disorders. Whole-study findings and limits: Levels of TCR clonal expansion peaked in HTLV-1-associated myelopathy and reached their lowest in multiple sclerosis, under those of healthy controls. No CDR3 amino acid sequences recurred among expanded clones across subjects, suggesting private repertoires in all groups.

The CDR3 loop spans 15 amino acids. Germline lookup yields CDR1 WSHSY and CDR2 SAAADI. Trimming left V 4 bases short and J 1 base short, with 13 bases between. The chain uses TRBV10-2 and TRBJ1-1; D call uncertain. The clonotype originates from a female donor with HTLV-1-associated myelopathy (HAM/TSP). Sequences were obtained from PBMCs. CDR3 nucleotides: TGCGCCAGCAGTGGGTGGACGGCCCCGAACACTGAAGCTTTCTTT. It codes for CASSGWTAPNTEAFF.